The rows below give T cell receptor beta chains drawn from one sample of a study of T cells in localized non-small cell lung cancer. Assay: immunoSEQ multiplex PCR; the TCRdb copy retains only in-frame clones and omits some. This table has about 79,000 clones, 88% appearing once. Source: peripheral blood, taken before any cancer treatment. Receptors were obtained from a woman aged 40-70 years with stage I squamous cell lung carcinoma. The CDR3 runs from the conserved cysteine through the conserved F or W. The D gene is left open where the match is weak. Expanded clones are given a class, and other clones once, few, many or no size at all.

v_call: TRBV30
clone_size: .
d_call: .
j_call: TRBJ1-6
cdr3_nt: TGTGCCTGGAGTGTACTAACCGTCCATTCACCCCTCCACTTT
cdr3_aa: CAWSVLTVHSPLHF

v_call: TRBV6-1
clone_size: .
d_call: TRBD1
j_call: TRBJ1-1
cdr3_nt: TGTGCCAGCAGGGGACAGCTATTGAACACTGAAGCTTTCTTT
cdr3_aa: CASRGQLLNTEAFF

v_call: TRBV2
clone_size: .
d_call: .
j_call: TRBJ1-5
cdr3_nt: TGTGCCAGCACTTACCGAGGAAATCAGCCCCAGCATTTT
cdr3_aa: CASTYRGNQPQHF

v_call: TRBV10-3
clone_size: .
d_call: .
j_call: TRBJ2-7
cdr3_nt: TGTGCCATCAGTGAGACGAGGGAGCAGTACTTC
cdr3_aa: CAISETREQYF

v_call: TRBV30
clone_size: .
d_call: .
j_call: TRBJ2-2
cdr3_nt: TGTGCCGGCCTGGGGTGGGGGGCCGTAGACGGGGAGCTGTTTTTT
cdr3_aa: CAGLGWGAVDGELFF

v_call: TRBV6-6
clone_size: .
d_call: .
j_call: TRBJ1-4
cdr3_nt: TGTGCCAGCAGTTCCTCGACGGGATCTAATGAAAAACTGTTTTTT
cdr3_aa: CASSSSTGSNEKLFF

v_call: TRBV30
clone_size: .
d_call: TRBD2
j_call: TRBJ2-3
cdr3_nt: TGTGCCTGGAGTGAAGCGGGGGGCTGGGTTACGCAGTATTTT
cdr3_aa: CAWSEAGGWVTQYF

v_call: TRBV11-2
clone_size: .
d_call: .
j_call: TRBJ1-1
cdr3_nt: TGTGCCAGCAGCTTAGTTGGAGGGGCGCCCACTGAAGCTTTCTTT
cdr3_aa: CASSLVGGAPTEAFF

v_call: TRBV27
clone_size: .
d_call: .
j_call: TRBJ1-5
cdr3_nt: TGTGCCAGCAGTTACCGTCGTCAGCCCCAGCATTTT
cdr3_aa: CASSYRRQPQHF

v_call: TRBV5-1
clone_size: .
d_call: .
j_call: TRBJ1-1
cdr3_nt: TGCGCCAGCAGCTTGCAGGGGCGGGACACTGAAGCTTTCTTT
cdr3_aa: CASSLQGRDTEAFF

v_call: TRBV30
clone_size: .
d_call: TRBD2
j_call: TRBJ2-5
cdr3_nt: TGTGCCTGGAGTCTCCCCGGGAGGGGAGAGACCCAGTACTTC
cdr3_aa: CAWSLPGRGETQYF

v_call: TRBV6-5
clone_size: .
d_call: TRBD2
j_call: TRBJ2-7
cdr3_nt: TGTGCCTCGCGAGCGGGGAGTAATTACGAGCAGTACTTC
cdr3_aa: CASRAGSNYEQYF

v_call: TRBV5-1
clone_size: .
d_call: .
j_call: TRBJ1-6
cdr3_nt: TGCGCCAGCAGCTTGGGGACAGTTAGACTCTATAATTCACCCCTCCACTTT
cdr3_aa: CASSLGTVRLYNSPLHF

v_call: TRBV29-1
clone_size: .
d_call: .
j_call: TRBJ1-2
cdr3_nt: TGCAGCGTCGGGACACTATATGGCTACACCTTC
cdr3_aa: CSVGTLYGYTF

v_call: TRBV6-1
clone_size: .
d_call: TRBD1
j_call: TRBJ2-7
cdr3_nt: TGTGCCAGCAGTGAGGGGACAGGGGGCGACGAGCAGTACTTC
cdr3_aa: CASSEGTGGDEQYF

v_call: TRBV6-1
clone_size: few
d_call: TRBD1
j_call: TRBJ2-6
cdr3_nt: TGTGCCAGCAGTGAACGGACAGGGACTGGGGCCAACGTCCTGACTTTC
cdr3_aa: CASSERTGTGANVLTF

v_call: TRBV19
clone_size: .
d_call: .
j_call: TRBJ1-6
cdr3_nt: TGTGCCAGTAGTCGGGGAGACTTCGGTTCACCCCTCCACTTT
cdr3_aa: CASSRGDFGSPLHF

v_call: TRBV11-1
clone_size: .
d_call: TRBD2
j_call: TRBJ2-7
cdr3_nt: TGTGCCAGCAACACAGCTAGGCGAGCGGGGGGACTCACCTACGAGCAGTACTTC
cdr3_aa: CASNTARRAGGLTYEQYF

v_call: TRBV19
clone_size: .
d_call: .
j_call: TRBJ2-1
cdr3_nt: TGTGCCAGTAGTATAGGCGATGGGAATGAGCAGTTCTTC
cdr3_aa: CASSIGDGNEQFF

v_call: TRBV30
clone_size: .
d_call: .
j_call: TRBJ2-3
cdr3_nt: TGTGCCTGGAGTGTAGCCTGGATGGGCACAGATACGCAGTATTTT
cdr3_aa: CAWSVAWMGTDTQYF